The rows below give T cell receptor beta chains drawn from one sample of a study of neurological immune-mediated disorders. TCRdb re-called the 5' RACE reads with MiXCR, one entry per CDR3 protein. The sample lists around 41,000 distinct CDR3 sequences, more than 14% seen once, with approximately 3.6% in the top ten. Material: CD4+ T cells from blood. These receptors were taken from a woman aged 60-75 years with HTLV-1-associated myelopathy (HAM/TSP). Both conserved end residues are part of each CDR3. A D gene is named only where the DNA matches it firmly. The size entry is marked missing in some rows and otherwise reads once, few, many or a size class.

size	V	J	D	length	DNA	CDR3
few	TRBV7-9	TRBJ2-2	TRBD1	17	TGTGCCAGCAGCCCCTCCCGACAGGGCCTGGCTCGCCGGGAGCTGTTTTTT	CASSPSRQGLARRELFF
many	TRBV7-2	TRBJ1-6	NA	14	TGTGCCAGCAACCACAATGGCGATAATTCACCCCTCCACTTT	CASNHNGDNSPLHF
NA	TRBV7-7	TRBJ1-3	NA	21	TGTGCCAGCAGCCTCCGAGGGCAAATAAAAGGGAGTGGATACTCTGGAAACACCATATATTTT	CASSLRGQIKGSGYSGNTIYF
many	TRBV20-1	TRBJ1-3	NA	14	TGCAGTGCTAGGACTCCTAACTCTGGAAACACCATATATTTT	CSARTPNSGNTIYF
medium-sized	TRBV12-3/TRBV12-4	TRBJ2-1	NA	11	TGTGCCAGCAGTTTATTCGATGAGCAGTTCTTC	CASSLFDEQFF
many	TRBV7-2	TRBJ2-5	TRBD1	17	TGTGCCAGCAGCTTAGTTTCTGTCGGGACAGGGTGGGAGACCCAGTACTTC	CASSLVSVGTGWETQYF
many	TRBV7-8	TRBJ2-1	TRBD1	17	TGTGCCAGCAGCGCCCGACCCCAGGGGGCGCGGTACAATGAGCAGTTCTTC	CASSARPQGARYNEQFF
many	TRBV11-1	TRBJ2-5	TRBD1	15	TGTGCCAGCAGCTTAGTTGGCAGGGGGCAAGAGACCCAGTACTTC	CASSLVGRGQETQYF
many	TRBV7-9	TRBJ1-6	NA	13	TGTGCCAGCAGCTCGACGGAGAATTCACCCCTCCACTTT	CASSSTENSPLHF
NA	TRBV7-9	TRBJ1-3	NA	15	TGTGCCAGCAGCGACCCAGGGGTTGGGGGAAACACCATATATTTT	CASSDPGVGGNTIYF
few	TRBV23-1	TRBJ1-4	NA	14	TGCGCCAGCAGTCCCGCTAAGCTATTAGAAAAACTGTTTTTT	CASSPAKLLEKLFF
many	TRBV20-1	TRBJ2-3	NA	12	TGCAGTGCGACCGAGGGACTGCGTGCGCAGTATTTT	CSATEGLRAQYF
many	TRBV5-1	TRBJ1-2	NA	18	TGCGCCAGCAGCAAGGGGCTACCCACAGGAAACTCTAACTATGGCTACACCTTC	CASSKGLPTGNSNYGYTF
many	TRBV27	TRBJ1-1	NA	14	TGTGCCAGCAGTTTACGAGGGGCGAACACTGAAGCTTTCTTT	CASSLRGANTEAFF
many	TRBV10-3	TRBJ2-1	TRBD2	17	TGTGCCATCAGTGCCCCAAGGACTAGCGGGATCAACAATGAGCAGTTCTTC	CAISAPRTSGINNEQFF
many	TRBV20-1	TRBJ2-3	TRBD1	17	TGCAGTGGTGGACAGGGGGCCCAAAGGGGGCCCGCAGATACGCAGTATTTT	CSGGQGAQRGPADTQYF
many	TRBV10-3	TRBJ1-6	NA	14	TGTGCCATCAGAGGGAGCTCCTATAATTCACCCCTCCACTTT	CAIRGSSYNSPLHF
many	TRBV20-1	TRBJ1-2	NA	14	TGCAGTGCTGACCCCTGGGGGGAAGGATATGGCTACACCTTC	CSADPWGEGYGYTF
many	TRBV18	TRBJ1-5	NA	16	TGTGCCAGCTCACCAAAAGAAGGGTCAAGCAATCAGCCCCAGCATTTT	CASSPKEGSSNQPQHF
many	TRBV4-1	TRBJ1-5	TRBD1	16	TGCGCCAGCAGCCGATTTATGTCGGGACAGGGAGATCCCCAGCATTTT	CASSRFMSGQGDPQHF
medium-sized	TRBV5-1	TRBJ2-3	NA	14	TGCGCCAGCAGCTTCGGACAGAGCACAGATACGCAGTATTTT	CASSFGQSTDTQYF
many	TRBV7-8	TRBJ2-5	NA	11	TGTGCCAGCAGCAGAGAAGAGACCCAGTACTTC	CASSREETQYF
many	TRBV20-1	TRBJ2-7	TRBD2	15	TGCAGTGCTAGAGACTTAGCGGGGTCCTCCTACGAGCAGTACTTC	CSARDLAGSSYEQYF
medium-sized	TRBV20-1	TRBJ1-2	TRBD1	13	TGCAGTGCTAGAGGGACAGGGGGCTATGGCTACACCTTC	CSARGTGGYGYTF
many	TRBV10-1	TRBJ2-1	NA	15	TGCGCCAGCAGTGTAGGGAGACTAACCGACAATGAGCAGTTCTTC	CASSVGRLTDNEQFF
many	TRBV5-1	TRBJ1-6	NA	13	TGCGCCAGCAGCTTGGGAGTTAATTCACCCCTCCACTTT	CASSLGVNSPLHF
many	TRBV5-6	TRBJ2-3	NA	13	TGTGCCAGCAACCCTGCCGGAAGAGATACGCAGTATTTT	CASNPAGRDTQYF
many	TRBV9	TRBJ1-2	NA	12	TGTGCCAGCAGCGTCGACACTTATGGCTACACCTTC	CASSVDTYGYTF
many	TRBV12-3/TRBV12-4	TRBJ2-1	TRBD2	15	TGTGCCAGCAGTTTTAGCGGGGACCCGAGGAATGAGCAGTTCTTC	CASSFSGDPRNEQFF
many	TRBV20-1	TRBJ2-7	TRBD2	14	TGCAGTGCTGAGGGCGATCGGGGGGTATCCGAGCAGTACTTC	CSAEGDRGVSEQYF
many	TRBV15	TRBJ2-6	NA	18	TGTGCCACCAGCATTACAGGGAGAAGCGTGACTGGGGCCAACGTCCTGACTTTC	CATSITGRSVTGANVLTF
many	TRBV7-9	TRBJ2-1	NA	17	TGTGCCAGCAGCTCACCCGGAGGGGGGATCACCTACAATGAGCAGTTCTTC	CASSSPGGGITYNEQFF
many	TRBV29-1	TRBJ1-4	NA	13	TGCAGCGCCCAGCGGGGCAGAAACGAAAAACTGTTTTTT	CSAQRGRNEKLFF
many	TRBV29-1	TRBJ1-2	NA	13	TGCAGCGTTCGAGTGGACGGTGTAACTGGCTACACCTTC	CSVRVDGVTGYTF
many	TRBV27	TRBJ1-6	NA	14	TGTGCCAGCAGTTTAGATCGGAGGAATTCACCCCTCCACTTT	CASSLDRRNSPLHF
NA	TRBV15	TRBJ1-1	NA	16	TGTGCCACCAGCAGAACTCCAGGCGGGGGGAACACTGAAGCTTTCTTT	CATSRTPGGGNTEAFF
many	TRBV20-1	TRBJ1-4	NA	15	TGCAGTGCTAGTCGGGAGGACCCAACTAATGAAAAACTGTTTTTT	CSASREDPTNEKLFF
many	TRBV6-5	TRBJ1-5	NA	15	TGTGCCAGCAGCGTGAAGATGTATAGCAATCAGCCCCAGCATTTT	CASSVKMYSNQPQHF
many	TRBV20-1	TRBJ2-3	TRBD2	14	TGCAGTGCTAACCTAGCGGCCCGTGGAGATACGCAGTATTTT	CSANLAARGDTQYF